This TCR beta chain was found in a study of regulatory T cells in long-lasting Graves disease. Findings and caveats of the study: Persistent disease favored TRBV28, TRBJ1-2 and TRBJ2-5.

In the case of this clonotype: Its antigen is currently unknown.

CDR3-region Arm-PCR and iRepertoire HTBI primers produced the TCR beta libraries. One entry per CDR3 protein results from TCRdb running MiXCR on the multiplex PCR reads. The table shows 350,000 to 500,000 distinct CDR3 sequences, with less than 15% occurring only once. The CDR3 runs to 13 residues. The ends were cut back, 3 bases at V and 4 bases at J, with 10 bases in the middle. The V gene's germline CDR1 is MGHRA and CDR2 YSYEKL. Regarding time point: newly diagnosed GD, antithyroid drugs for less than 3 months. After RNA was extracted from PBMCs, the TCR library was made from it. Another study also made use of these data, one on T cells in Graves' hyperthyroidism and ophthalmopathy. That source adds: With the HTBI primer set, the TCR CDR3 went through a first round of RT-PCR.

The receptor was derived from a woman aged 45-60 years with Graves disease. Material: peripheral blood mononuclear cells (PBMCs), obtained at new diagnosis, from a patient treated with antithyroid drugs. The chain employs TRBV4-1 and TRBJ2-7; a possible D gene is TRBD1 (6 bases). The DNA of the CDR3 is TGCGCCAGCAGCCAGCAAGGACAGTACGAGCAGTACTTC. Translation: CASSQQGQYEQYF.